These T cell receptor beta chains were read from a single sample in a study of blood T cell repertoires in COVID-19. Generated by immunoSEQ multiplex PCR, the TCRdb table keeps only in-frame clones and is missing some. The sample has about 150,000 clones, 80% to 90% seen once. Input material: peripheral blood. The receptors originated from a woman aged 55-75 years with COVID-19, enrolled during active disease. CDR3s leave out the opening cysteine and the closing phenylalanine or tryptophan. Clone size is shown for a subset of rows, as once, few, many or a class of expanded clone.

V: TRBV21-1; size: .; length: 13; CDR3: ASPSLDRAGNTIY
V: TRBV5-4; size: .; length: 13; CDR3: ASSLGGSGNNEQF
V: TRBV7-8; size: few; length: 12; CDR3: ASSPGLTSYEQY
V: TRBV9; size: .; length: 12; CDR3: ASSIQTMNTEAF
V: TRBV3-1/TRBV3-2; size: .; length: 14; CDR3: ASSLLGGPRDGELF
V: TRBV3-1/TRBV3-2; size: once; length: 11; CDR3: ASSLDRGHGYT
V: TRBV5-8; size: few; length: 12; CDR3: ASSLDRSGNTIY
V: TRBV6-1; size: .; length: 14; CDR3: ASSDRRFGTGHGYT
V: TRBV24-1; size: .; length: 12; CDR3: ATSDLGHSYGYT
V: TRBV7-9; size: .; length: 15; CDR3: ASSQTDRRTRWDGYT
V: TRBV5-1; size: .; length: 15; CDR3: ASSPGLAGGPQNEQF
V: TRBV11-2; size: .; length: 14; CDR3: ASSLAGTGGAYGYT
V: TRBV24-1; size: .; length: 11; CDR3: ATSGRGLTEAF
V: TRBV27; size: .; length: 10; CDR3: ASSHRAGELF
V: TRBV5-4; size: .; length: 12; CDR3: ASSFGTGVDTQY
V: TRBV7-6; size: once; length: 14; CDR3: ASSPGQGGAKNIQY
V: TRBV7-8; size: once; length: 15; CDR3: ASSLATGWGSFNEQF
V: TRBV2; size: .; length: 15; CDR3: ASSEAKTAGVGNTIY
V: TRBV12-3/TRBV12-4; size: .; length: 11; CDR3: ASRWTGAQTQY
V: TRBV5-4; size: .; length: 11; CDR3: ASSLPRVGGYT
V: TRBV6-1; size: .; length: 13; CDR3: ASSEGRRQGYEQY
V: TRBV3-1/TRBV3-2; size: once; length: 13; CDR3: ASSQDFMQENGYT
V: TRBV27; size: .; length: 19; CDR3: ASSLRSGRGREGATNEKLF
V: TRBV28; size: .; length: 14; CDR3: ASSHPTGGVTDTQY
V: TRBV4-2; size: .; length: 14; CDR3: ASSQVNSGVGETQY
V: TRBV2; size: .; length: 12; CDR3: ASRTGTPEQPQH
V: TRBV7-6; size: .; length: 11; CDR3: ASTDREDYGYT
V: TRBV7-6; size: .; length: 11; CDR3: ASSPQENYGYT
V: TRBV5-5; size: .; length: 13; CDR3: ASSKEEYSNQPQH
V: TRBV4-1; size: once; length: 13; CDR3: ASSSRDRTNEKLF
V: TRBV19; size: .; length: 13; CDR3: ASSKGDSSYNEQF
V: TRBV27; size: .; length: 13; CDR3: ASSFLSPYNSPLH
V: TRBV19; size: .; length: 14; CDR3: ASSIGAGGPQNTQY
V: TRBV12-3/TRBV12-4; size: .; length: 11; CDR3: ASSGGVTGELF
V: TRBV29-1; size: .; length: 11; CDR3: SVARTYTGELF
V: TRBV2; size: .; length: 11; CDR3: ASTGTGSNEQF
V: TRBV7-6; size: .; length: 10; CDR3: ASSLKENEQF
V: TRBV5-5; size: .; length: 14; CDR3: ASSRTSGILTDTQY
V: TRBV19; size: .; length: 12; CDR3: ASSVKPDRETQY
V: TRBV19; size: .; length: 10; CDR3: ASAPDNTEAF